These 24 T cell receptor beta chains originate from one sample sequenced in a study of somatic mutations in cytotoxic T cells in rheumatoid arthritis. Clones were read by immunoSEQ multiplex PCR, and TCRdb kept only the in-frame ones, dropping some. The profile shows tens of thousands of clones, about 80% of them singletons. The specimen sequenced was CD8+ T cells sorted from blood. These receptors were collected from an adult with rheumatoid arthritis.

The V and J genes are TRBV29-1 and TRBJ2-3; the match to TRBD2 covers 10 bases. CDR1 is SQVTM, CDR2 ANQGSEA, per germline. CDR3 length equals 14 residues. The ends lost 5 bases at V and 1 base at J; junction bases unmatched: 3. The chain's CDR3 is CSVRGLAGTDTQYF. The CDR3 DNA reads as TGCAGCGTTAGAGGACTAGCGGGCACAGATACGCAGTATTTT.

The chain is built from TRBV29-1 and TRBJ1-1; a weak D match, TRBD1 (5 bases). The CDR3 runs 14 residues. CDR1 and CDR2 from the germline V gene are SQVTM and ANQGSEA. V was cut by 1 base and J by 3 bases, with 12 bases left in between. The DNA of the CDR3 is TGCAGCGTTGAAGCCCCGGGGGTTGACACTGAAGCTTTCTTT. Its protein is CSVEAPGVDTEAFF.

This chain connects TRBV4-1 to TRBJ2-1; no firm D call. V dropped 4 bases and J dropped 3 bases, with 16 bases sitting between them. Germline lookup yields CDR1 MGHRA and CDR2 YSYEKL. This CDR3 has 16 residues. DNA of the CDR3: TGCGCCAGCAGCCCTCCTCCCGGGCCTAACTACAATGAGCAGTTCTTC. It specifies CASSPPPGPNYNEQFF.

In this sample, this clone turned up once. The chain uses TRBV19 and TRBJ2-1; D not resolved. V gave up 8 bases and J gave up 11 bases, with 10 bases separating them. This CDR3 has 10 residues. Germline CDR1 and CDR2: LNHDA and SQIVND (reference sequence). The CDR3 spells CASGWLQQFF. The CDR3 nucleotides read TGTGCCAGTGGCTGGCTTCAGCAGTTCTTC.

The chain is built from TRBV10-3 and TRBJ1-2; D remains unclear. V was clipped by 2 bases and J by 6 bases, with 10 bases between them. CDR1 is ENHRY and CDR2 is SYGVKD in the germline V gene. This CDR3 region has 13 residues. The CDR3 loop reads CAISEQLDHGYTF. The CDR3 DNA is TGTGCCATCAGTGAGCAGCTGGACCATGGCTACACCTTC.

The rearrangement links TRBV5-1 to TRBJ2-3; 9 bases align to TRBD1. Germline CDR1 and CDR2: SGHRS and YFSETQ. Trimming removed 1 base from V and 0 bases from J; junction bases left unmatched: 15. The CDR3 totals 20 residues. The CDR3 coding sequence is TGCGCCAGCAGCTTGACCGGGACAGGGTATGACCGGAGGAGCACAGATACGCAGTATTTT. This sequence encodes CASSLTGTGYDRRSTDTQYF.

The chain couples TRBV27 to TRBJ2-1; 7 nucleotides agree with TRBD2. The length of the CDR3 is 14 residues. Looked up from germline, CDR1 is MNHEY and CDR2 is SMNVEV (reference sequence). V lost 1 base, J lost 7 bases, and 4 bases stayed unmatched. The CDR3 DNA reads TGTGCCAGCAGTTTATTACTAGCGAGTAATGAGCAGTTCTTC. This sequence encodes CASSLLLASNEQFF.

V and J are TRBV7-9 and TRBJ2-2; D gene ambiguous. The CDR3 consists of 17 residues. The V gene lost 4 bases and the J gene lost 0 bases, with 15 bases spanning the gap. CDR1 is SEHNR, CDR2 FQNEAQ, per germline (reference sequence). This chain's CDR3 is CASSSYGVLPNTGELFF. CDR3 sequence (DNA): TGTGCCAGCAGCTCGTACGGAGTATTACCGAACACCGGGGAGCTGTTTTTT.

V usage is TRBV15 and J usage is TRBJ1-3, with D uncertain. V was cut by 5 bases and J by 0 bases, with 8 bases left in between. From germline, CDR1 is LNHNV and CDR2 YYDKDF (reference sequence). The CDR3 contains 14 residues. The CDR3 reads CATSPHDSGNTIYF. CDR3 nucleotide sequence: TGTGCCACCAGCCCCCATGACTCTGGAAACACCATATATTTT.

This rearrangement joins TRBV28 to TRBJ2-3; the D is unclear. This CDR3 region has 15 residues. V dropped 6 bases and J dropped 0 bases, with 13 bases sitting between them. CDR1 MDHEN and CDR2 SYDVKM come from the germline V gene. This chain's CDR3 is CASRGLVLSTDTQYF. The CDR3 nucleotides read TGTGCCAGCAGAGGCTTGGTATTGAGCACAGATACGCAGTATTTT.

The gene calls are TRBV27 and TRBJ1-5; D remains unclear. This CDR3 is 13 amino acids long. CDR1 is MNHEY, CDR2 SMNVEV, per germline (reference sequence). The V and J ends lost 6 bases and 7 bases respectively, with 13 bases between them. CDR3 in amino acids: CASSGVGSQPQHF. The CDR3 region has the DNA TGTGCCAGCAGCGGGGTGGGGAGCCAGCCCCAGCATTTT.

In the case of this clone: One end of the junction is discordant with germline, which a read error may explain. As DNA, the CDR3 is TGTGCTAGCAGCTTACTGGCTTCGGGTGAGCAGTTCTTC. This translates into CASSLLASGEQFF. The chain combines TRBV7-7 with TRBJ2-1; no definite D call. The CDR3 is made up of 13 amino acids. Looked up from germline, CDR1 is SSHAT and CDR2 is FNYEAQ (reference sequence).

V is TRBV11-3 and J is TRBJ2-1, with 15 bases matching TRBD2. V shed 5 bases, J shed 9 bases, and the junction held 8 bases outside the gene matches. CDR3 length: 16 amino acids. Per the germline V gene, CDR1 is SGHNT and CDR2 is YENEEA. This chain's CDR3 is CASSVRTSGRAREQFF. The CDR3 bases are TGTGCCAGCAGCGTGCGGACTAGCGGGAGGGCCCGTGAGCAGTTCTTC.

V usage is TRBV29-1 and J usage is TRBJ1-2; D uncertain. Germline V CDR1 and CDR2: SQVTM, ANQGSEA. With 3 bases removed from V and 2 bases from J, the gap between germline ends came to 7 bases. The CDR3 is made up of 12 amino acids. CDR3 amino acids: CSVEDGNYGYTF. The CDR3 DNA follows: TGCAGCGTTGAGGACGGAAACTATGGCTACACCTTC. The full variable domain, in which reference TRBV29-1 and TRBJ1-2 provide the parts outside the CDR3, is SAVISQKPSRDICQRGTSLTIQCQVDSQVTMMFWYRQQPGQSLTLIATANQGSEATYESGFVIDKFPISRPNLTFSTLTVSNMSPEDSSIYLCSVEDGNYGYTFGSGTRLTVV.

The chain uses TRBV9 and TRBJ2-7; perhaps TRBD1 as D (5 bases). Germline V gene data show CDR1 as SGDLS and CDR2 as YYNGEE. This CDR3 has 13 amino acids. V lost 0 bases and J lost 3, with 7 bases in between. As DNA, the CDR3 is TGTGCCAGCAGCGTAGATCAGGGCTACGAGCAGTACTTC. This sequence encodes CASSVDQGYEQYF.

The J gene is TRBJ2-7, the V gene TRBV4-3, with 8 positions matching TRBD2. In germline, CDR1 is LGHNA, CDR2 YSLEER. J lost 4 bases, V lost 3 bases, and 8 bases had no gene match. The CDR3 runs to 15 residues. Written as DNA, the CDR3 is TGCGCCAGCAGCCAGGGGGTGGCGGGAGGTTACGAGCAGTACTTC. It codes for CASSQGVAGGYEQYF.

This clone was found a few times. The chain employs TRBV2 and TRBJ1-5, with 7 bases that match TRBD1. The J segment lost 1 base and the V segment lost 7 bases, leaving 4 bases of the junction unmatched. CDR1 and CDR2 (germline): SNHLY, FYNNEI. This CDR3 is 14 amino acids long. CDR3 bases: TGTGCCAGCAAGGGACAGATAAGCAATCAGCCCCAGCATTTT. Translated: CASKGQISNQPQHF.

The genes are TRBV4-2 and TRBJ1-4; D not certain. The ends were cut back, 2 bases at V and 4 bases at J, with 8 bases in the middle. CDR3 size: 14 residues. Per germline, CDR1 LGHNA and CDR2 YNFKEQ. DNA for the CDR3: TGTGCCAGCAGCCAAAGGGAGATTAATGAAAAACTGTTTTTT. It encodes CASSQREINEKLFF.

The genes are TRBV19 and TRBJ2-7; 12 bases map to TRBD2. The CDR3 is 15 residues long. Per the germline V gene, CDR1 is LNHDA and CDR2 is SQIVND (reference sequence). V was pared by 1 base and J by 2 bases, with 0 bases of the junction left unmatched. The CDR3 reads CASSIGLAGAYEQYF. The CDR3 coding sequence is TGTGCCAGTAGTATAGGACTAGCGGGAGCCTACGAGCAGTACTTC.

The chain recombines TRBV5-1 with TRBJ1-1; D is unresolved. CDR3 length equals 15 residues. V was pared by 3 bases and J by 1 base, with 13 bases between. The germline V gene encodes CDR1 SGHRS and CDR2 YFSETQ. The CDR3 DNA reads TGCGCCAGCAGCTCCAAACAGATCTCGAACACTGAAGCTTTCTTT. Translating gives CASSSKQISNTEAFF.

This clone was observed a few times. The chain is built from TRBV10-2 and TRBJ1-6, with 8 bases that match TRBD1. The trim removed 3 bases at V and 7 bases at J, leaving 5 bases unmatched. The CDR3 length is 15 residues. In germline, CDR1 is WSHSY, CDR2 SAAADI. The CDR3 sequence: CASSEAGGLNSPLHF. CDR3 coding DNA: TGCGCCAGCAGTGAAGCAGGGGGCCTGAATTCACCCCTCCACTTT.

This chain connects TRBV18 to TRBJ2-1; D is unresolved. The CDR3 has 15 residues. The V and J ends lost 2 bases and 3 bases respectively, with 11 bases between them. Germline V CDR1 and CDR2: KGHSH, LQKENI. This chain's CDR3 is CASSPGSGYYNEQFF. As DNA, the CDR3 is TGTGCCAGCTCACCAGGCAGTGGGTACTACAATGAGCAGTTCTTC.

The chain employs TRBV5-1 and TRBJ2-5; 10 nucleotides agree with TRBD1. This CDR3 spans 16 amino acids. Per the germline V gene, CDR1 is SGHRS and CDR2 is YFSETQ. The J segment lost 3 bases and the V segment lost 6 bases, leaving 11 bases of the junction unmatched. The CDR3 region is CASNEFGGQGKETQYF. The DNA for the CDR3 is TGCGCCAGCAACGAGTTTGGGGGACAGGGGAAAGAGACCCAGTACTTC.

The genes are TRBV25-1 and TRBJ1-1; D is undetermined. Germline CDR1 and CDR2: MGHDK and SYGVNS. V was pared by 2 bases and J by 4 bases, with 17 bases between. This CDR3 comprises 16 residues. In DNA form, the CDR3 reads TGTGCCAGCAGTGAAACTCGACTGGGTACGGCCACTGAAGCTTTCTTT. Protein sequence: CASSETRLGTATEAFF.